This entry lists 8 T cell receptor beta chains sequenced from one sample in a study of vaccination effects on CD4 cells after COVID-19. For these TCRs, the target antigens are not known. Using immunoSEQ multiplex PCR, the repertoire was profiled, and TCRdb retains in-frame clones only, with some absent. Of about 71,000 clones detected, under 80% appear once; the ten largest clones hold around 2.5%. Following an approximately 11-day culture, CD4+ T cells were purified. The participants, recipients of two vaccine doses, got either BNT162b2 or mRNA-1273. The starting material was CD4+ T cells from PBMCs cultured without peptide, obtained after COVID-19 vaccination. These receptors were taken from a human donor who received a COVID-19 vaccine.

The J gene is TRBJ1-5, the V gene TRBV27; 7 bases agree with TRBD1. V trimming: 6 bases; J trimming: 6 bases; junction bases outside the gene matches: 8. The CDR3 is 14 amino acids. The germline V gene has CDR1 MNHEY and CDR2 SMNVEV (reference sequence). In nucleotides, the CDR3 is TGTGCCAGCAGGTTGAGACAGGGAAGTCAGCCCCAGCATTTT. Protein sequence: CASRLRQGSQPQHF.

This chain uses TRBV11-2 with TRBJ1-5; D unresolved. The CDR3 runs 13 residues. Trimming left V 5 bases short and J 7 bases short, with 12 bases between. Germline lookup yields CDR1 SGHAT and CDR2 FQNNGV. This CDR3 reads CASSRDQQQPQHF. The DNA of the CDR3 is TGTGCCAGCAGCCGAGACCAGCAGCAGCCCCAGCATTTT.

The CDR3 here is CASSAGDTLNEQYV. The DNA of the CDR3 is TGTGCCAGCAGCGCGGGGGACACCCTAAACGAGCAGTACGTC. The genes are TRBV7-2 and TRBJ2-7, with D perhaps matching TRBD2 (7 bases). Germline-derived CDR1 and CDR2 are SGHTA and FQGNSA. The CDR3 spans 14 residues. Trimming left V 5 bases short and J 5 bases short, with 16 bases between.

The V and J genes are TRBV29-1 and TRBJ2-3; unclear D gene. Trimming left V 3 bases short and J 0 bases short, with 7 bases between. The germline V gene has CDR1 SQVTM and CDR2 ANQGSEA. The CDR3 sequence is 13 residues long. CDR3 amino acids: CSVEPSSTDTQYF. The CDR3, as DNA: TGCAGCGTTGAGCCCTCGAGCACAGATACGCAGTATTTT.

This clone showed up just a few times. The genes are TRBV19 and TRBJ1-1; D perhaps matches TRBD1 (5 bases). Trimming shortened V by 5 bases and J by 1 base, and 17 bases separated the two germline ends. CDR1 is LNHDA and CDR2 is SQIVND in the germline V gene (reference sequence). The CDR3 totals 16 residues. CDR3 nucleotide sequence: TGTGCCAGTAGTCCGTCGACAGCCCCCTCGAACACTGAAGCTTTCTTT. This encodes CASSPSTAPSNTEAFF.

V and J are TRBV4-1 and TRBJ2-1; TRBD1 or TRBD2 may be the D gene (5 bases each). V lost 1 base, J lost 4 bases, and 20 bases lay in between. Germline V gene data show CDR1 as MGHRA and CDR2 as YSYEKL. The CDR3 length is 18 residues. The CDR3 DNA is TGCGCCAGCAGCCAAGGCTCGCCTACCATTGGGGGTTACAATGAGCAGTTCTTC. Its protein is CASSQGSPTIGGYNEQFF.

This clone has only one observation. The V and J genes are TRBV30 and TRBJ1-5; possibly TRBD1 for D (6 bases). The length of the CDR3 is 14 residues. Germline-derived CDR1 and CDR2 are GTSNPN and SVGIG (reference sequence). Between the trimmed V and J ends, which lost 2 bases and 8 bases, there was a span of 16 bases. The CDR3 nucleotides are TGTGCCTGGAGTCAGGCAGGGGAGCTTGAGCCCCAGCATTTT. Encoded protein: CAWSQAGELEPQHF.

The chain has TRBV19 and TRBJ1-2; 9 nucleotides align to TRBD1. The germline CDR1 and CDR2 sequences are LNHDA and SQIVND (reference sequence). The CDR3 is 15 residues long. The ends lost 3 bases at V and 3 bases at J; junction bases unmatched: 5. CDR3 sequence reads: CASSMGQGAHYGYTF. The DNA of the CDR3 is TGTGCCAGTAGTATGGGACAGGGTGCACACTATGGCTACACCTTC.